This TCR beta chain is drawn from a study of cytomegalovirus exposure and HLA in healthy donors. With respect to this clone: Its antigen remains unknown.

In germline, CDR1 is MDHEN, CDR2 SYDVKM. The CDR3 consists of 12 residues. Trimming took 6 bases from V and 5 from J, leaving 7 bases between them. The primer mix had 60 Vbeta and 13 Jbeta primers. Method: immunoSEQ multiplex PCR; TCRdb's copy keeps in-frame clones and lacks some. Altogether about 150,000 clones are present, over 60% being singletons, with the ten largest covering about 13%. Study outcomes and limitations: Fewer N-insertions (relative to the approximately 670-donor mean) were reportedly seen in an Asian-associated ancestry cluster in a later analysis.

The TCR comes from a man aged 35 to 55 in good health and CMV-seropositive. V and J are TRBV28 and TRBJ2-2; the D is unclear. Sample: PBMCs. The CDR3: CASSLTTGELFF. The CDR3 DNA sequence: TGTGCCAGCAGCCTGACAACCGGGGAGCTGTTTTTT.